The 20 T cell receptor beta chains in this list originate from one sample, sequenced in a study of response to subunit inactivated influenza vaccine. A single record per CDR3 protein comes from TCRdb applying MiXCR to the RT-PCR reads. The data contain about 480,000 distinct CDR3 sequences, less than 30% of them singletons. The specimen was CD4+ T cells sorted from PBMCs, collected about 5 days after vaccination. The receptor set was obtained from a man in his fifties or sixties who received an inactivated influenza vaccine.

As concerns this clonotype: Since a much larger clone is just one base distant, this may be a read error. The J gene is TRBJ1-5, the V gene TRBV6-2 or TRBV6-3; the D gene is possibly TRBD1 (6 bases). V was cut by 6 bases and J by 3 bases, with 9 bases left in between. The CDR3 runs 13 residues. From germline, CDR1 is MNHEY and CDR2 SVGEGT. CDR3 bases: TGTGCCAGCAGATGGACAGACAATCAGCCCCAGCATTTT. The encoded protein is CASRWTDNQPQHF.

This clonotype came up a few times. This chain joins TRBV29-1 and TRBJ2-1; D uncertain. This CDR3 region has 14 residues. Germline V gene data show CDR1 as SQVTM and CDR2 as ANQGSEA. Trimming took 7 bases from V and 0 from J, leaving 13 bases between them. In nucleotides, the CDR3 is TGCAGCGGAGGCAAGGTCCTCTCCTACAATGAGCAGTTCTTC. It specifies CSGGKVLSYNEQFF.

The chain employs TRBV20-1 and TRBJ2-1, with a tentative D call TRBD1 (6 bases). The V gene lost 1 base and the J gene lost 5 bases, with 9 bases spanning the gap. Per the germline V gene, CDR1 is DFQATT and CDR2 is SNEGSKA (reference sequence). The CDR3 has 13 residues. The CDR3: CSARGRTDNEQFF. DNA of the CDR3: TGCAGTGCTAGAGGGAGGACAGACAATGAGCAGTTCTTC.

The V gene is TRBV20-1, the J gene TRBJ2-2; unclear D gene. Germline CDR1 DFQATT, CDR2 SNEGSKA (reference sequence). The CDR3 covers 13 residues. V gave up 7 bases and J gave up 4 bases, with 13 bases separating them. CDR3 nucleotides: TGCAGTGTAACGCGGTCGGGCACCGGGGAGCTGTTTTTT. The encoded protein is CSVTRSGTGELFF.

The chain joins TRBV14 to TRBJ2-7, with D perhaps matching TRBD1 (6 bases). Trimming shortened V by 4 bases and J by 4 bases, and 14 bases separated the two germline ends. Germline assignment: CDR1 SGHDN and CDR2 FVKESK. The CDR3 has 14 amino acids. This CDR3 is CASSRDTVKYEQYF. The CDR3 DNA sequence: TGTGCCAGCAGCCGGGACACCGTTAAGTACGAGCAGTACTTC.

This chain connects TRBV5-1 to TRBJ1-1; D might be TRBD1 (6 bases). The V end lost 0 bases, the J end lost 7 bases, and 16 bases lay between the germline ends. The CDR3 spans 15 residues. Germline V lookup: CDR1 SGHRS, CDR2 YFSETQ. The CDR3 region is CASSLASGAPSEAFF. The CDR3 DNA reads as TGCGCCAGCAGCTTGGCCTCGGGGGCGCCGAGTGAAGCTTTCTTT.

This clonotype was picked up a small number of times. The chain joins TRBV7-9 to TRBJ2-7; D not certain. The length of the CDR3 is 13 residues. The germline V and J ends were trimmed by 1 base and 4 bases, with 8 bases remaining between them. Germline CDR1 SEHNR, CDR2 FQNEAQ (reference sequence). The CDR3 DNA sequence: TGTGCCAGCAGCTTAGTTTTGGGGTACGAGCAGTACTTC. This translates into CASSLVLGYEQYF.

Only a few counts were recorded for this clonotype. The gene calls are TRBV20-1 and TRBJ1-2; 9 positions agree with TRBD1. This CDR3 comprises 13 residues. Per the germline V gene, CDR1 is DFQATT and CDR2 is SNEGSKA (reference sequence). Germline trimming cut 6 bases from V and 4 bases from J; bases unmatched to any gene: 6. The CDR3 loop is CSAPGQGTYGYTF. The CDR3 DNA sequence: TGCAGTGCACCGGGACAGGGCACCTATGGCTACACCTTC.

This clonotype was detected only a few times. The chain has TRBV12-3 or TRBV12-4 and TRBJ2-2; the match to TRBD2 covers 10 bases. CDR3 size: 14 residues. V shed 7 bases and J 4 bases; nucleotides not matched to a gene: 3. The CDR3 DNA reads TGTGCCAGCACTGGGACTAGCGTCACCGGGGAGCTGTTTTTT. Its protein is CASTGTSVTGELFF.

The chain carries TRBV27 and TRBJ1-6; D might be TRBD1 (5 bases). Deletions cut 0 bases from V and 7 bases from J, with 7 bases between. Germline V gene sequence: CDR1 MNHEY, CDR2 SMNVEV (reference sequence). The CDR3 loop spans 14 amino acids. CDR3 coding DNA: TGTGCCAGCAGTTTATCGGCAGGGAATTCACCCCTCCACTTT. Protein sequence: CASSLSAGNSPLHF.

The rearrangement uses TRBV7-9 and TRBJ2-7, with D unclear. The CDR3 consists of 12 residues. The germline gives CDR1 SEHNR, CDR2 FQNEAQ (reference sequence). Trimming left V 5 bases short and J 4 bases short, with 9 bases between. The CDR3 DNA follows: TGTGCCAGCAGCCCAGACCTGTACGAGCAGTACTTC. Residues: CASSPDLYEQYF. Based on the CDR3 plus reference TRBV7-9 and TRBJ2-7, the full variable domain is DTGVSQNPRHKITKRGQNVTFRCDPISEHNRLYWYRQTLGQGPEFLTYFQNEAQLEKSRLLSDRFSAERPKGSFSTLEIQRTEQGDSAMYLCASSPDLYEQYFGPGTRLTVT.

There are a few counts of this clonotype. CDR3 bases: TGCAGTGCTAGAGGTCCTTATGAGGCTGGAAACACCATATATTTT. As protein: CSARGPYEAGNTIYF. J is TRBJ1-3 and V is TRBV20-1; D not resolved. This CDR3 is built from 15 residues. Trimming pared 1 base from V and 2 bases from J, leaving 12 bases between. Germline CDR1 reads DFQATT; CDR2 reads SNEGSKA (reference sequence).

This clonotype was seen a handful of times. V usage is TRBV28 and J usage is TRBJ1-1; D gene uncertain. With 7 bases removed from V and 4 bases from J, the gap between germline ends came to 7 bases. The CDR3 extends over 11 amino acids. The germline gives CDR1 MDHEN, CDR2 SYDVKM. The CDR3 is CASKELTEAFF. The CDR3 DNA reads TGTGCCAGCAAGGAACTCACTGAAGCTTTCTTT.

The genes are TRBV11-2 and TRBJ2-6, with D possibly matching TRBD2 (5 bases). This CDR3 spans 14 amino acids. Germline V CDR1 and CDR2: SGHAT, FQNNGV. V was cut by 6 bases and J by 1 base, with 7 bases left in between. This CDR3 is CASRTISGANVLTF. Here the CDR3 DNA reads TGTGCCAGCAGGACTATTTCTGGGGCCAACGTCCTGACTTTC. The full variable domain, completed using reference TRBV11-2 and TRBJ2-6, is EAGVAQSPRYKIIEKRQSVAFWCNPISGHATLYWYQQILGQGPKLLIQFQNNGVVDDSQLPKDRFSAERLKGVDSTLKIQPAKLEDSAVYLCASRTISGANVLTFGAGSRLTVL.

As regards this clonotype: Relative to the germline gene, one junction end is altered; a read error may explain this. This rearrangement joins TRBV4-3 to TRBJ2-7; 9 bases match TRBD1. CDR1 and CDR2 (germline): LGHNA, YSLEER. The CDR3 extends over 16 amino acids. CDR3 loop: CDSSQEWGQGSYEQYF. In nucleotides, the CDR3 is TGCGACAGCAGCCAAGAGTGGGGACAGGGATCCTACGAGCAGTACTTC.

This clonotype showed up just a few times. V usage is TRBV10-3 and J usage is TRBJ2-3; TRBD2 matches at 7 bases. The V gene's germline CDR1 is ENHRY and CDR2 SYGVKD. The CDR3 is 17 amino acids. Trimming removed 2 bases from V and 0 bases from J; junction bases left unmatched: 8. The CDR3 nucleotides read TGTGCCATCAGTGAGAAGGGAGCGGGACTCAGCACAGATACGCAGTATTTT. It codes for CAISEKGAGLSTDTQYF.

This clonotype showed up just a few times. The chain's CDR3 is CASSRISDTQYF. In nucleotides, the CDR3 is TGTGCCAGCAGCCGTATCTCGGATACGCAGTATTTT. The rearrangement uses TRBV5-6 and TRBJ2-3; D is undetermined. The germline CDR1 and CDR2 sequences are SGHDT and YYEEEE. The ends were cut back, 4 bases at V and 6 bases at J, with 9 bases in the middle. The CDR3 totals 12 residues.

V usage is TRBV7-9 and J usage is TRBJ2-1, with D tentatively TRBD2 (6 bases). The V end was cut by 5 bases, the J end by 4 bases, with 9 bases between. Germline lookup yields CDR1 SEHNR and CDR2 FQNEAQ (reference sequence). The CDR3 is made up of 13 amino acids. The CDR3 DNA reads TGTGCCAGCAGCGGGGACTTTTACAATGAGCAGTTCTTC. It yields the protein CASSGDFYNEQFF. Together with reference TRBV7-9 and TRBJ2-1, the CDR3 gives the full variable domain: DTGVSQNPRHKITKRGQNVTFRCDPISEHNRLYWYRQTLGQGPEFLTYFQNEAQLEKSRLLSDRFSAERPKGSFSTLEIQRTEQGDSAMYLCASSGDFYNEQFFGPGTRLTVL.

V is TRBV11-2 and J is TRBJ2-6; 7 bases line up with TRBD1. V gave up 5 bases and J gave up 2 bases; unmatched junction bases: 12. CDR1 is SGHAT, CDR2 FQNNGV, per germline. CDR3 length: 18 amino acids. CDR3 nucleotides: TGTGCCAGCAGCCTTCGACAGGGTTCTGCGGCTGGGGCCAACGTCCTGACTTTC. This sequence encodes CASSLRQGSAAGANVLTF. Supplemented by reference TRBV11-2 and TRBJ2-6, the full variable domain reads EAGVAQSPRYKIIEKRQSVAFWCNPISGHATLYWYQQILGQGPKLLIQFQNNGVVDDSQLPKDRFSAERLKGVDSTLKIQPAKLEDSAVYLCASSLRQGSAAGANVLTFGAGSRLTVL.

This chain connects TRBV6-2 or TRBV6-3 to TRBJ2-2, with D unresolved. Trimming took 3 bases from V and 6 from J, leaving 8 bases between them. In germline, CDR1 is MNHEY, CDR2 SVGEGT. The CDR3 has 13 amino acids. The CDR3 spells CASSYGPAGELFF. In DNA, the CDR3 is TGTGCCAGCAGTTATGGTCCTGCCGGGGAGCTGTTTTTT.